This T cell receptor beta chain was found in a study of blood T cell repertoires in COVID-19. In the study overall: The cDNA or gDNA used as material had been derived from T cells, B-cell-depleted T cells, or PBMCs.

This CDR3 contains 14 residues. Recruits, aged about 18 to 89 years, lived in some 25 US areas. Which cohort a participant joined came from the clinical history participants gave. As handled by the study authors: Scientists estimated how many nucleated cells there were by amplifying reference gene primers. Profiled with immunoSEQ multiplex PCR; TCRdb holds only in-frame clones, not every one. The V and J calls and clone size come from that table; D and trimming were worked out from the DNA. Among 390,000 or so clones listed, just under 90% were seen once. The receptor was isolated from a woman aged 45-65 years who had recovered from COVID-19. V and J are TRBV21-1 and TRBJ1-1; TRBD1, the table's D call, lacks a check against the DNA. TRBV21-1 is designated a pseudogene. Sequencing was done on a sample of PBMCs or T cells enriched from blood (not recorded which). The DNA of the CDR3 is TGTGCCATGCAGTTTGGGGCGCGGAGCACTGAAGCTTTCTTT. Translating gives CAMQFGARSTEAFF.